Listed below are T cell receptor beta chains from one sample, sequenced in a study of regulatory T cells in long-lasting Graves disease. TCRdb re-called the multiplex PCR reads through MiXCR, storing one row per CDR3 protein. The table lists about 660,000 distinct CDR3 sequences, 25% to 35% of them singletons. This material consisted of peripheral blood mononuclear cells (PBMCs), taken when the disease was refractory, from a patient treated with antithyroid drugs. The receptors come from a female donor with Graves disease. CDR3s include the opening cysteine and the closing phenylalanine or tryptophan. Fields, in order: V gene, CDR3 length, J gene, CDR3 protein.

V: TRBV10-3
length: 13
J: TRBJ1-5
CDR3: CAIMGDSNQPQHF

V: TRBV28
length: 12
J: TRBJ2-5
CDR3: CASSLNPETQYF

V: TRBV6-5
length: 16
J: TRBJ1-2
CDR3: CASSFRPDGGNYGYTF

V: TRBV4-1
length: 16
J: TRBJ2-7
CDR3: CASSLQDSPTLYEQYF

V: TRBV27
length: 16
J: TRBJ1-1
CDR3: CASSLFAGGANTEAFF

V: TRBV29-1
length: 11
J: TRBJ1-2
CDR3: CSVGLEEGYTF

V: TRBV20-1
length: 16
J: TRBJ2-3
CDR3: CSGRRGLAESTDTQYF

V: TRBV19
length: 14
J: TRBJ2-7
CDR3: CASSLRVEDYEQYF

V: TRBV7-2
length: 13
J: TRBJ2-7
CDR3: CASSFKVRDEQYF

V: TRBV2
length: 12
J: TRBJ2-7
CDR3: CASLRRPYEQYF

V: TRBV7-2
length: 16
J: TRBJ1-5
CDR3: CASSLDPGGGNQPQHF

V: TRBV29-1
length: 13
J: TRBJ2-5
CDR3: CSTEQGPPGTQYF

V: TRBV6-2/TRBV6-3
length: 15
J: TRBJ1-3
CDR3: CASSYRGAFGNTIYF

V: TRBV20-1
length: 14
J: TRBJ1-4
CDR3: CSARDGGIGEKLFF

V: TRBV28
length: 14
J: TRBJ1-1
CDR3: CASSLGQHNTEAFF

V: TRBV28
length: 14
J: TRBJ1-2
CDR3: CASSLSRGAYGYTF

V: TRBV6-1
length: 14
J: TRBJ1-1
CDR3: CASSEAVTGLQAFF

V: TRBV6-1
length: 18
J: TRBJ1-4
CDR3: CASSDRDRGGPTNEKLFF

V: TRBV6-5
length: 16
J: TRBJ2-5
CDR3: CASSYWTGAPMETQYF

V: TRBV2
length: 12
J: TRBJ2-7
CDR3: CASSEHGGLRYF

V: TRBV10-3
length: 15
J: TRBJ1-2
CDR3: CAISVGQGATDGYTF

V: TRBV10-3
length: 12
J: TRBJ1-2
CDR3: CAILGQVDGYTF

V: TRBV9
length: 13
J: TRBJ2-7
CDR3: CASSVVSGYEQYF

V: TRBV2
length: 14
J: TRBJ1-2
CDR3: CASSEWRDNYGYTF

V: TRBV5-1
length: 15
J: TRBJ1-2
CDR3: CASSLGTGLTFGYTF

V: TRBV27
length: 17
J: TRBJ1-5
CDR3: CASSFSGWGDSNQPQHF

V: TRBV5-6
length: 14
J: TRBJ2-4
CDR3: CASSLWTGVNIQYF

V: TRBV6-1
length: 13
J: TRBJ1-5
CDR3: CASRDFSNQPQHF

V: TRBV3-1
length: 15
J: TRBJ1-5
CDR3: CASSQQGMNNQPQHF

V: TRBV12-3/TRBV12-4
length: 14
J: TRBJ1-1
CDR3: CASSLFFWQGRFSF

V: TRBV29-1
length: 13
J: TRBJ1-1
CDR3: CSVRPMLNTEAFF

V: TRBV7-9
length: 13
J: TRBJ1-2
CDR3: CASNLAGGYGYTF

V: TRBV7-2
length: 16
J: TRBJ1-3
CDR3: CASNPTALSSGNTIYF

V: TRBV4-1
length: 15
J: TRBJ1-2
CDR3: CASSQEGRTAIGYTF

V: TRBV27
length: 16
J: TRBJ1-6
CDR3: CASSSWRSSYNSPLHF

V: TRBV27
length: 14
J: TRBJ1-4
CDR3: CASSLFDGHEKLFF

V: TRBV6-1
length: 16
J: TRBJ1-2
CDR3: CASSRGRQGPNYGYTF

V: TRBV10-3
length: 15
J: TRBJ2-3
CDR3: CAISPGSTGTDTQYF

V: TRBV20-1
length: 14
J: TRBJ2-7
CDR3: CSARDRQRAYEQYF

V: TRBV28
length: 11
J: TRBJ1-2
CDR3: CASGGPLGYTF

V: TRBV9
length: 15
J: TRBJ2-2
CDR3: CASSVVKDLSGELFF

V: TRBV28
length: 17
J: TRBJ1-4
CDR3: CASSSRDRGISDEKLFF

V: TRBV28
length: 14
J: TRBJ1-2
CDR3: CASSLSAGRGGYTF

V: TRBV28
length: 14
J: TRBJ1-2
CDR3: CASSSHSINYGCTF

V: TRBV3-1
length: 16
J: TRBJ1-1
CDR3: CASSQRTPGVNTEAFF

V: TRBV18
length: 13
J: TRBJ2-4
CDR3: CASSPQAKNIQYF

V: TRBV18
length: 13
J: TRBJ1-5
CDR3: CASSPSPAGIQHF

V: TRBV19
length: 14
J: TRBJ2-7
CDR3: CASSISGGDYEQYF

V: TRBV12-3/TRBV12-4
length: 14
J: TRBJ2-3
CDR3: CASSLSLAEDTQYF

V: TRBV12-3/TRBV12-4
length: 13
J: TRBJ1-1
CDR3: CAASRQGNTEAFF

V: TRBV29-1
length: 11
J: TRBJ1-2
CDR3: CSVESGYGYTF

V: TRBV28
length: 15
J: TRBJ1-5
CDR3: CASSRVDRGHQPQHF

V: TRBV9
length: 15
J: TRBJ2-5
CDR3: CASSVEGGRAETQYF

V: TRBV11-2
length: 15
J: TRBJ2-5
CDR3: CASSSPGLMIETQYF

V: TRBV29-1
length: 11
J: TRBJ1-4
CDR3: CSVGEFEKLFF

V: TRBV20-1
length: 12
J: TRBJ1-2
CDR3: CSAPDRAYGYTF

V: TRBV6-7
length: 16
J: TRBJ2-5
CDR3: CASSNAGRQGRETQYF

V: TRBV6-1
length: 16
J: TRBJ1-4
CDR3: CASMTGAYSTNEKLFF

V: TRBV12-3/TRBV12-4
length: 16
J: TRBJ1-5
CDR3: CASSLPTGAYNQPQHF